This T cell receptor beta chain appears in the sequencing data of a study of blood T cell repertoires in COVID-19. Study details: Samples taken during acute and convalescent COVID-19 were collected in the United States, Italy and Spain. T cells, B-cell-depleted T cells, or PBMCs provided the cDNA or gDNA that served as material.

V lost 7 bases and J lost 2; bases outside the gene matches: 7. Germline CDR1 and CDR2: MDHEN and SYDVKM. There are 16 residues in the CDR3. This clone was seen once. Participants were aged about 18 to 100 years from 20 to 30 US areas. Participant reports of clinical history set cohort assignment. Some clones are missing from TCRdb's copy, which holds only in-frame ones; the method was immunoSEQ multiplex PCR. The sample lists roughly 250,000 clones; about 85% were seen once. J is TRBJ1-6 and V is TRBV28, with TRBD1 matching over 8 bases. The clonotype originates from a woman in her thirties with acute COVID-19. Sequencing was done on a sample of PBMCs or T cells enriched from blood (not recorded which). Here the CDR3 reads CASTTGEGTYNSPLHF. CDR3 in DNA: TGTGCCAGCACGACAGGGGAGGGCACCTATAATTCACCCCTCCACTTT.